The T cell receptor (beta chain) under discussion was sequenced for a study of blood T cell repertoires in COVID-19. On the study more broadly: Material from acute and convalescent COVID-19 was sourced from the United States, Italy and Spain. T cells, B-cell-depleted T cells, or PBMCs supplied cDNA or gDNA.

CDR3 length: 16 amino acids. Germline CDR1 reads SGHNT; CDR2 reads YYREEE (reference sequence). Losses at the gene ends were 3 bases for V and 3 bases for J; bases not matched to a gene: 5. Methods used by the authors: The assay estimated nucleated cells by amplifying reference gene primers. Sequencing was performed with immunoSEQ multiplex PCR; in TCRdb, only in-frame clones are kept and a portion is missing. The V and J calls and clone size are taken from that table; D and trimming were inferred from the DNA. The sample yields about 280,000 clones, more than 80% seen once. The chain is built from TRBV5-4 and TRBJ2-1; 11 bases map to TRBD2. The receptor was derived from a woman in her twenties or thirties with active or convalescent COVID-19. Sequenced: peripheral blood. The CDR3 bases are TGTGCCAGCAGCTCCGGACTAGCGGGCAACTACAATGAGCAGTTCTTC. It specifies CASSSGLAGNYNEQFF.